The source of this T cell receptor (beta chain) is a study of blood T cell repertoires in COVID-19. For the study at large: T cells, B-cell-depleted T cells, or PBMCs provided the cDNA or gDNA that served as material.

This table comes from immunoSEQ multiplex PCR, and its TCRdb copy is limited to in-frame clones, with some not included. The table records about 220,000 clones, around 81% of them present only once. CDR1 MDHEN and CDR2 SYDVKM come from the germline V gene. V was pared by 5 bases and J by 6 bases, with 13 bases between. The CDR3 loop spans 14 amino acids. The chain uses TRBV28 and TRBJ2-2; D unresolved. Sequenced input: peripheral blood. The TCR originated in a woman in her thirties who had recovered from COVID-19. CDR3 sequence reads: CASSPTGGSGELFF. CDR3 DNA sequence: TGTGCCAGCAGTCCGACGGGTGGCTCCGGGGAGCTGTTTTTT.